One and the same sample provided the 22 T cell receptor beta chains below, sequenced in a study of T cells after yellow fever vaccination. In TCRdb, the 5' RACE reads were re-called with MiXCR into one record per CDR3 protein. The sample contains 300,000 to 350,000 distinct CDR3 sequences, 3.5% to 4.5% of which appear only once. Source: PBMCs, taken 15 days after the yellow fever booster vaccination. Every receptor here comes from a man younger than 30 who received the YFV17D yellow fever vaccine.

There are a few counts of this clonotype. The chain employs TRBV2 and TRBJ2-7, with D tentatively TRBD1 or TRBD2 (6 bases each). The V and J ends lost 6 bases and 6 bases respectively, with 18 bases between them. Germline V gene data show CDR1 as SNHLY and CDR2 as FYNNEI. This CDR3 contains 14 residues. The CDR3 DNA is TGTGCCAGCAGCCGGGGGCTCCTAAAGGGCGAGCAGTACGTC. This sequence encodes CASSRGLLKGEQYV.

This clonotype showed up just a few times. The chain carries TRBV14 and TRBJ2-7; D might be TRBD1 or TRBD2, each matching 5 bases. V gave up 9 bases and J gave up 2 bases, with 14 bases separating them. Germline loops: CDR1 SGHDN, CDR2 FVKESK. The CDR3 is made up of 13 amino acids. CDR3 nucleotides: TGTGCCAGTGGCGTCTGGGGGACCTACGAGCAGTACTTC. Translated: CASGVWGTYEQYF.

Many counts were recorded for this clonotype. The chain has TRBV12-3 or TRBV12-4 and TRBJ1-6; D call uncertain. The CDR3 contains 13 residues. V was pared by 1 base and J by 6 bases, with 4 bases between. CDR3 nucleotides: TGTGCCAGCAGTTTAGTTACTAATTCACCCCTCCACTTT. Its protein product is CASSLVTNSPLHF.

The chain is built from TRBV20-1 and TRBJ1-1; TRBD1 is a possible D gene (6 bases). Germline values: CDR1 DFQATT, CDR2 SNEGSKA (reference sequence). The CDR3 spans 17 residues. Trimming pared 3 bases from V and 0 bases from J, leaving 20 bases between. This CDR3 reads CSARGPNGGSLNTEAFF. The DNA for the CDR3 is TGCAGTGCTAGGGGTCCTAACGGGGGCAGCCTGAACACTGAAGCTTTCTTT.

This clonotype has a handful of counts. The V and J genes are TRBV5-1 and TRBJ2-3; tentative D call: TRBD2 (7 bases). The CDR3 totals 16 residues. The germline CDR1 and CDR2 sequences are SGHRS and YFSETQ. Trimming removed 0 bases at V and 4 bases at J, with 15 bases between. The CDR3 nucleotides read TGCGCCAGCAGCTTGGCCCTTTCCGGGGGGCCAGATACGCAGTATTTT. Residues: CASSLALSGGPDTQYF.

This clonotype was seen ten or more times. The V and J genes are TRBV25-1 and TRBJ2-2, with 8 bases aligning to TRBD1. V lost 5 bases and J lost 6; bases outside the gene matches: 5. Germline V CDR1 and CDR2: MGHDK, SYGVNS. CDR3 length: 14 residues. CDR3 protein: CASSRTGWAGELFF. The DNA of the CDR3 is TGTGCCAGCAGTCGGACAGGGTGGGCCGGGGAGCTGTTTTTT.

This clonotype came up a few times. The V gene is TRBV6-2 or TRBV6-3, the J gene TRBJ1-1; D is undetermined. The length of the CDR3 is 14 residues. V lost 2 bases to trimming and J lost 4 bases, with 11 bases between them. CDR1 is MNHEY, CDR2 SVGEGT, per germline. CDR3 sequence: CASSYARSGTEAFF. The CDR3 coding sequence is TGTGCCAGCAGTTACGCTCGGTCGGGCACTGAAGCTTTCTTT.

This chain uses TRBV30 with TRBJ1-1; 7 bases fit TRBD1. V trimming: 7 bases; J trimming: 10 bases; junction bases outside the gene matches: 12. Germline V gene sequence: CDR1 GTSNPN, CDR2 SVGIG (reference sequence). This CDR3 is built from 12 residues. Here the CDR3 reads CASQGGSSTAFF. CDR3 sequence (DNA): TGTGCCTCTCAGGGGGGCAGCAGTACAGCTTTCTTT.

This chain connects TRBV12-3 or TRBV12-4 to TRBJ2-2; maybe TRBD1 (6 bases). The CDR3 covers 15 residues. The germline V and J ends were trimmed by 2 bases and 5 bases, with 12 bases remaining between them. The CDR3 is CASSLSGVVTGELFF. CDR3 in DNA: TGTGCCAGCAGTTTATCAGGGGTTGTAACCGGGGAGCTGTTTTTT.

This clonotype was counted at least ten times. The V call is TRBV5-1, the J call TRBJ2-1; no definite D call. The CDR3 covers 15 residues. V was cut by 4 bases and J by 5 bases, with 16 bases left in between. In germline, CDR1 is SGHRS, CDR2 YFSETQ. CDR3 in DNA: TGCGCCAGCAGCGCCAGCCCCCCTTTAGACAATGAGCAGTTCTTC. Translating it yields CASSASPPLDNEQFF.

The CDR3 region is CASSFGGTEFYEQYV. CDR3 bases: TGTGCCAGCAGTTTCGGAGGGACAGAATTCTACGAGCAGTACGTC. This chain joins TRBV27 and TRBJ2-7; tentative D call: TRBD1 (7 bases). Trimming cost V 3 bases and J 3 bases, with 15 bases left between them. The CDR3 runs to 15 residues. Germline V gene lookup returns CDR1 MNHEY and CDR2 SMNVEV (reference sequence).

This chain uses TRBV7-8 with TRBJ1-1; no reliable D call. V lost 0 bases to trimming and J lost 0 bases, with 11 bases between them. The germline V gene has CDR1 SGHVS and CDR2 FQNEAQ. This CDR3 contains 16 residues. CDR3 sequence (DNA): TGTGCCAGCAGCTTAGCGCGGGAGGCTATGAACACTGAAGCTTTCTTT. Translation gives CASSLAREAMNTEAFF.

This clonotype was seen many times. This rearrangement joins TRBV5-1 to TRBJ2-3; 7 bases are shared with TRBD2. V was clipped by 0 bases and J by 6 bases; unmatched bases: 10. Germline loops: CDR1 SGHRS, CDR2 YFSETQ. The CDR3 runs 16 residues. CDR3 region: CASSLAWASGGDTQYF. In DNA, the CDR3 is TGCGCCAGCAGCTTGGCCTGGGCTAGCGGAGGGGATACGCAGTATTTT. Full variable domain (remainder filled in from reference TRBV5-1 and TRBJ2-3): KAGVTQTPRYLIKTRGQQVTLSCSPISGHRSVSWYQQTPGQGLQFLFEYFSETQRNKGNFPGRFSGRQFSNSRSEMNVSTLELGDSALYLCASSLAWASGGDTQYFGPGTRLTVL.

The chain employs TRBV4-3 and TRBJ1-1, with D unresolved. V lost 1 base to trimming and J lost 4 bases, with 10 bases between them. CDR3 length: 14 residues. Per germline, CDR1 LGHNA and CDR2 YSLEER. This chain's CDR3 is CASSQGRATTEAFF. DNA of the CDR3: TGCGCCAGCAGCCAAGGACGAGCTACCACTGAAGCTTTCTTT.

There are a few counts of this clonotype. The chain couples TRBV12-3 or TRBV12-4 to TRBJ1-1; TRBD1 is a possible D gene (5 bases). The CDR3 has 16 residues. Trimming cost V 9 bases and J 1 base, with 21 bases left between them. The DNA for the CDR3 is TGTGCCAGTTCCTCCGGTGAGGGGAGGGGGAACACTGAAGCTTTCTTT. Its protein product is CASSSGEGRGNTEAFF.

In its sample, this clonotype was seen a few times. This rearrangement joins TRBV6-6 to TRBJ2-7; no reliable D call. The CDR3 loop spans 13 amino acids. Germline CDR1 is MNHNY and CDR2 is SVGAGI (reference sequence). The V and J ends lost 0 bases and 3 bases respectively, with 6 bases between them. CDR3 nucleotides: TGTGCCAGCAGTTACTCCGCCGTCTACGAGCAGTACGTC. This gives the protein CASSYSAVYEQYV.

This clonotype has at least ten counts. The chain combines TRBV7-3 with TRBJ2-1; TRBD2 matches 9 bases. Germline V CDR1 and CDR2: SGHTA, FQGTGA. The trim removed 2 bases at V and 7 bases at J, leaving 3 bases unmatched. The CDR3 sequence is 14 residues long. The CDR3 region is CASSLAGGQNEQFF. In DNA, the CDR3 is TGTGCCAGCAGCTTAGCGGGGGGGCAAAATGAGCAGTTCTTC.

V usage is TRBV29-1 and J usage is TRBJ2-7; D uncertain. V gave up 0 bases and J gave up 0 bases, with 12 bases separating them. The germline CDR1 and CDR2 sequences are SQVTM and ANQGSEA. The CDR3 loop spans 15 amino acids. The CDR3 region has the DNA TGCAGCGTTGAAGACCGGGCCAGGAGCTCCTACGAGCAGTACTTC. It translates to CSVEDRARSSYEQYF.

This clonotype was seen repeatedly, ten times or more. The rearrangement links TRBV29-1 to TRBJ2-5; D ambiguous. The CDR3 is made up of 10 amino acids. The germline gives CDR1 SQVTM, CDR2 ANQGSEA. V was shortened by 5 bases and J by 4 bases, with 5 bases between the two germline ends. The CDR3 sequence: CSVRLETQYF. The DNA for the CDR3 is TGCAGCGTTCGGTTAGAGACCCAGTACTTC.

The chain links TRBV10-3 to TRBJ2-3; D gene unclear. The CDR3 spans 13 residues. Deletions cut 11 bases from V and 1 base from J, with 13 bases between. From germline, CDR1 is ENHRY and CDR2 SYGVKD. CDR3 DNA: TGTGCCCTCTCTTACACTCGCACAGATACGCAGTATTTT. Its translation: CALSYTRTDTQYF.

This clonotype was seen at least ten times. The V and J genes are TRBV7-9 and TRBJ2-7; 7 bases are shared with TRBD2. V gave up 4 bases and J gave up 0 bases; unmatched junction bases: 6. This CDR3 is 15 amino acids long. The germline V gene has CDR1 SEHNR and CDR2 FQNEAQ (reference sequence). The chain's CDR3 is CASSWERGSSYEQYV. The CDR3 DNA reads TGTGCCAGCAGCTGGGAGCGGGGAAGCTCCTACGAGCAGTACGTC.

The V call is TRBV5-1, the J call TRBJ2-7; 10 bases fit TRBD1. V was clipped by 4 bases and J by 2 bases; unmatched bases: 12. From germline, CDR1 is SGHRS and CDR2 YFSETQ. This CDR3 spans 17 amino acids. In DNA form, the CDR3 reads TGCGCCAGCAGCGGACAGCCGGGACAGGGGAACACCTACGAGCAGTACTTC. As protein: CASSGQPGQGNTYEQYF.